This T cell receptor beta chain is from a study of cytomegalovirus exposure and HLA in healthy donors (TCRdb year 2017). For the wider study: An earlier analysis of approximately 590 of the donors reported 250 to 300 Gb of sequence data and roughly 100 million unique TCR beta sequences from 150 million to 200 million T cells. HLA typing covered class I and class II loci at four-digit resolution. An earlier analysis of several hundred of the donors applied high-throughput TCR beta sequencing to assess whether each TCR beta V gene segment acted as functional or pseudogenic. Every discovery cohort repertoire had been produced on one sequencing platform. Donor age, sex, ethnicity and CMV serostatus were compiled alongside the repertoire data. A later genetic analysis took genome-wide SNP genotypes for about 55% of the roughly 700 donors and used that subset as a discovery cohort. A later analysis re-analyzed previously published TCR beta repertoires from several hundred donors and added high-resolution HLA genotyping to study TCR occurrence patterns. Typing coverage differed by locus: A, B, C, DRB1 and DQB1 were typed in about 629-640 donors, DQA1 in about 510, DPA1 in approximately 600, and DPB1 in roughly 470. In addition to the first cohort of approximately 670 subjects, a separate validation cohort of approximately 110 different subjects was used. The study combined high-throughput TCR immunosequencing, statistical association of individual TCRs with disease status, and machine learning to predict cytomegalovirus infection status. The later analysis used no new phenotypic data to find candidate immune exposures, relying instead on TCR beta sequences and their occurrence across donors. The study used immunosequencing to profile the T cell repertoires of approximately 650 subjects and linked those repertoires to cytomegalovirus serostatus. A few DR-DQ haplotypes were treated as single units for association and clustering because of strong linkage in the cohort. Among some 410 genotyped donors of the cohort, an average of about 240,000 unique TCR beta nucleotide sequences was sequenced per donor, of which about 18% were non-productive. Around 320 gigabases of sequencing data and around 87 million unique TCR sequences were included in an early release covering around 650 HLA-typed donors. Of the 398 genotyped donors, around 81% fell in the genetic ancestry cluster associated with self-reported Caucasian donors. The study aimed to test whether cataloging public T cell receptors could reveal signatures of past pathogen exposure. What the research found in general, with its limitations: Assigning TCR associations to individual alleles was difficult when HLA alleles, especially DR and DQ, strongly co-occurred. Presence/absence analyses assumed roughly uniform sequencing depth across donors, an assumption that may not hold. Correlated functional status among segregating V segments might be attributable to linkage disequilibrium, but an unknown experimental factor could not be ruled out. A further reported finding was that TCR beta sequences accurately predicted the HLA-A and HLA-B alleles for most subjects in the first cohort. Most TCR sequences were observed very rarely across donors, whereas some public TCRs were present in many individuals. In a later analysis, the rate of TCR association differed among HLA loci, with DRB1 alleles having the most associated TCRs and HLA-C alleles having the fewest. In an earlier analysis of more than 500 of the donors, most TCR beta V segments appeared in productive rearrangements about 87% or about 30% of the time, broadly matching IMGT annotations. The authors suggested that the approach could potentially be generalized to other disease states and immunological phenotypes. Because some donors lacked HLA typing at each locus, the association tests relied only on the typed subset. According to a later analysis, parvovirus B19, influenza, CMV and Epstein-Barr virus appeared linked to several top co-occurrence clusters. In a later genetic analysis, fewer N-insertions in productive TCRs were reported among donors in an Asian-associated ancestry cluster than the roughly 700-donor mean. Only TCR beta chains were sequenced in this cohort, and the absence of alpha or paired-chain data limited detectable features. A later analysis found that most CMV-associated TCR beta chains appeared HLA-restricted, with HLA associations seemingly driven largely by CMV exposure. In vitro tests confirmed that a few of the cytomegalovirus-associated TCR beta chains recognize cytomegalovirus antigens. The classifier was reported to diagnose cytomegalovirus status with high specificity and sensitivity in both the original cohort and the validation cohort. A cluster of highly shared sequence variants was judged likely to represent a technical artifact of the sequencing pipeline. Immune exposure information for the cohort was limited to CMV serostatus. In the study, 150 to 200 TCR beta chains were listed as associated with cytomegalovirus. In a later analysis, 16,951 TCR beta sequences were associated with specific HLA alleles at a false discovery rate of 0.05. In a later analysis, HLA-associated TCR beta chains were found to be more clonally expanded and to have lower generation probabilities than equally common non-associated chains. A later genetic analysis associated a missense DCLRE1C variant with V-gene and J-gene trimming of TCR beta chains, and an independent cohort replicated the association. The earlier analysis of fewer than 750 of the donors excluded approximately 15 rarely observed V segments, including chromosome 9 orphons, because counts were too low. The 87-base-pair reads could not distinguish some IMGT-functional V segments, including TRBV6-2 and TRBV6-3, so those segments were excluded.

From the cysteine through the phenylalanine, the CDR3 covers 15 amino acids. Only the CDR3 DNA is retained, 45 bases long and in frame from the first base. Based on the germline V gene, the CDR1 and CDR2 sequences are MNHNS and SASEGT. V was cut back by 4 bases and J by 7 bases, leaving a gap of 14 bases between them. In total, roughly 670 healthy bone marrow donors made up the cohort. All cohort members were sampled while nominally healthy, although unrecorded immune exposures were likely present. The donor was CMV seronegative and was included in the group of around 320 seronegative cohort members. A peripheral blood sample was provided by each donor, and peripheral blood mononuclear cells were used for TCR beta sequencing. Genomic DNA was extracted from the blood cell samples with the Qiagen DNeasy Blood Extraction Kit. For this clone: Its antigen target is currently unknown. No much larger clone exists at a distance of one base, and base qualities are not known.

Libraries were built with the immunoSEQ multiplex PCR assay. The multiplex PCR relied on a mix of 60 forward primers for TCR Vbeta segments and 13 reverse primers for TCR Jbeta segments. The CDR3 region of rearranged TCR beta genes was amplified from genomic DNA with a multiplex PCR assay. The Illumina HiSeq System was used to sequence the amplified TCR beta libraries as 87-base-pair reads. From the authors' description of their analysis: A later analysis tallied around 82 million unique TCR beta chains across the 666 repertoires, and around 12 million of those chains were shared by two or more donors. A nearest-neighbor algorithm error-corrected the raw reads and collapsed the reads into unique sequences, merging closely related sequences to remove PCR and sequencing errors. CDR3 sequences were aligned to IMGT reference sequences to assign V, D and J gene segments. For a sequence to be retained, a match of at least six nucleotides was required to both a V gene segment and a J gene segment. Rearrangements were classified as productive when the CDR3 lacked stop codons and remained in frame with V and J, and all other rearrangements were classified as non-productive. CDR3 was defined according to IMGT convention as the region running from the second conserved V-encoded cysteine to the conserved J-encoded phenylalanine. The earlier analysis of some 600 of the donors excluded sequences that lacked an unambiguous match to a single V gene segment. An earlier analysis of a few hundred of the donors classified V segments as functional when productive rearrangements were above 56.7% and as segregating when the standard deviation between donors was above 5%. A statistical classification framework was built to diagnose cytomegalovirus status from the catalog of TCR beta chain sequences. V and J gene assignment, in a later analysis, came from comparing TCR nucleotide sequences with IMGT/GENE-DB human TR gene sequences. A later analysis assigned CDR3 sequences and most-parsimonious VDJ recombination scenarios with the TCRdist pipeline. A later analysis defined each TCR beta chain by its CDR3 amino acid sequence plus V-gene family, and excluded reads lacking a unique V-gene family. A later analysis removed nearly 600 highly shared, low-generation-probability nucleotide sequences to deal with suspected cross-contamination and a sequencing artifact. For each public chain, a later analysis derived a clonal expansion index from normalized ranks of inferred template counts within each repertoire. Generation probabilities in a later analysis came from a VDJ recombination model fitted to out-of-frame rearrangements, and those results were checked against IGoR. A later analysis scored TCR-TCR, TCR-HLA and TCR-CMV co-occurrence with hypergeometric tests, applying a repertoire-size bias correction to TCR pairs. A later analysis estimated false discovery rates by permuting HLA or CMV assignments 20 times. In a later analysis, co-occurring TCRs were grouped using DBSCAN, with TCRdist sequence similarity added in when clustering inside HLA-allele-positive subsets. Repertoires with fewer than 30,000 or more than 120,000 public chains, plus five repertoires with anomalous nucleotide sharing, were excluded from co-occurrence clustering. Sourced from immuneACCESS, this table was stored by TCRdb with only in-frame sequences that have V and J called. A share of the clones is absent; for the studies checked, an unresolved V gene accounts for under half, and the remainder has no known explanation. The DNA gave D and trimming, while V, J and clone size come from that table. This sample holds around 120,000 clones; more than 60% were observed only once. The ten largest clonotypes hold about 1.8% of the sample.

Sequenced material: PBMCs. The clonotype was recovered from a woman between 35 and 50 years old in good health and CMV-seronegative. This chain is built from TRBV6-1 and TRBJ1-6, with no confidently assigned D gene. The DNA sequence reads TGTGCCAGCAGTGGTGGCCCTCTCGGGAATTCACCCCTCCACTTT. Its coded protein is CASSGGPLGNSPLHF.